This T cell receptor (beta chain) was recorded in a study of T-cell memory formation after mild COVID-19. Study-wide findings and caveats: Whereas later expanders leaned CD4+, clones contracting day 15 to 85 showed a balanced CD4/CD8 makeup.

This clonotype was picked up a small number of times. Its antigen is unknown. TCRdb independently ran MiXCR on the 5' RACE reads; one entry per CDR3 protein. The sample includes more than 150,000 distinct CDR3 sequences, 11% of them seen just once. The CDR3 sequence is 13 residues long. V was clipped by 5 bases and J by 4 bases, with 11 bases between them. Germline V gene lookup returns CDR1 SEHNR and CDR2 FQNEAQ (reference sequence). This clonotype originated in a man aged 18-30 years who had mild COVID-19 (a few samples of this study predate the infection). Cell type and time point are not known. Material for sequencing was PBMCs or a T cell subset sorted from them (not recorded which). V is TRBV7-9 and J is TRBJ2-5; the D gene is possibly TRBD2 (5 bases). This CDR3 is CASSRLSGETQYF. CDR3 DNA: TGTGCCAGCAGCCGACTATCTGGAGAGACCCAGTACTTC.